The 18 T cell receptor beta chains reported below all come from one sample, sequenced in a study of OX40 agonist ivuxolimab in advanced cancers. The repertoire was sequenced with immunoSEQ multiplex PCR; TCRdb's copy has only in-frame clones and lacks some. The sample has about 70,000 clones; 88% are singletons. Here the sequenced sample was CD4+ or CD8+ T cells sorted from blood, taken in a trial of the OX40 agonist ivuxolimab. Receptors were obtained from an adult with an advanced solid tumor such as melanoma, head and neck, liver or kidney cancer.

V and J are TRBV28 and TRBJ1-2; D unclear. V dropped 4 bases and J dropped 6 bases, with 15 bases sitting between them. This CDR3 has 14 amino acids. Germline CDR1 is MDHEN and CDR2 is SYDVKM. The CDR3 DNA reads as TGTGCCAGCAGTTCAAACTCCGGGAGTGATGGCTACACCTTC. Its translation: CASSSNSGSDGYTF.

The chain links TRBV19 to TRBJ2-1; 12 bases are a match to TRBD2. Trimming cost V 6 bases and J 12 bases; bases outside gene matches: 9. The germline gives CDR1 LNHDA, CDR2 SQIVND (reference sequence). This CDR3 is built from 14 residues. CDR3 loop: CASSQTSGSITQFF. For the CDR3, the DNA is TGTGCCAGTAGCCAGACTAGCGGGAGCATAACGCAGTTCTTC.

In its sample, this clone was seen a few times. The chain joins TRBV6-1 to TRBJ2-1, with 10 bases lining up with TRBD2. J lost 6 bases, V lost 4 bases, and 3 bases had no gene match. The CDR3 covers 14 residues. Per the germline V gene, CDR1 is MNHNS and CDR2 is SASEGT. Written as DNA, the CDR3 is TGTGCCAGCAGTGGGACTAGCGGAAGCAATGAGCAGTTCTTC. Protein: CASSGTSGSNEQFF.

The chain combines TRBV7-8 with TRBJ1-2; 7 bases align to TRBD1. CDR1 is SGHVS and CDR2 is FQNEAQ in the germline V gene. V trimming: 1 base; J trimming: 2 bases; junction bases outside the gene matches: 4. The length of the CDR3 is 15 residues. CDR3 DNA: TGTGCCAGCAGCTTAGGGACAGGTTCAAACTATGGCTACACCTTC. As protein: CASSLGTGSNYGYTF.

The rearrangement links TRBV6-6 to TRBJ2-7; a weak D match, TRBD2 (5 bases). The length of the CDR3 is 14 residues. Between the trimmed V and J ends, which lost 2 bases and 4 bases, there was a span of 12 bases. CDR1 is MNHNY, CDR2 SVGAGI, per germline (reference sequence). The CDR3 loop is CASSYGPSGYEQYF. CDR3 DNA: TGTGCCAGCAGTTACGGTCCCTCGGGGTACGAGCAGTACTTC.

The chain employs TRBV5-8 and TRBJ1-1, with D maybe TRBD1 (6 bases). CDR3 length equals 15 residues. The germline CDR1 and CDR2 sequences are SGHTS and YDEGEE. V dropped 4 bases and J dropped 4 bases, with 17 bases sitting between them. The CDR3 is CASSPQGGFGTEAFF. The CDR3 bases are TGTGCCAGCAGCCCACAGGGTGGGTTCGGCACTGAAGCTTTCTTT. The full variable domain, completed using reference TRBV5-8 and TRBJ1-1, is EAGVTQSPTHLIKTRGQQATLRCSPISGHTSVYWYQQALGLGLQFLLWYDEGEERNRGNFPPRFSGRQFPNYSSELNVNALELEDSALYLCASSPQGGFGTEAFFGQGTRLTVV.

The rearrangement uses TRBV7-9 and TRBJ2-3; 8 nucleotides line up with TRBD1. The CDR3 has 15 amino acids. V shed 6 bases, J shed 2 bases, and the junction held 7 bases outside the gene matches. Germline-derived CDR1 and CDR2 are SEHNR and FQNEAQ (reference sequence). This chain's CDR3 is CASRGQENPTDTQYF. Here the CDR3 DNA reads TGTGCCAGCAGGGGACAGGAAAATCCCACAGATACGCAGTATTTT.

This clone came up once. The chain uses TRBV9 and TRBJ2-3, with D perhaps TRBD2 (6 bases). Trimming removed 0 bases at V and 9 bases at J, with 11 bases between. Germline CDR1 reads SGDLS; CDR2 reads YYNGEE. CDR3 length: 13 residues. CDR3 protein: CASSVALRGTQYF. For the CDR3, the DNA is TGTGCCAGCAGCGTAGCTCTACGGGGGACGCAGTATTTT.

The rearrangement joins TRBV7-9 to TRBJ2-1; the D gene is possibly TRBD1 (5 bases). CDR3 length equals 15 residues. V gave up 1 base and J gave up 1 base, with 8 bases separating them. The germline V gene has CDR1 SEHNR and CDR2 FQNEAQ (reference sequence). The CDR3 sequence: CASSLDRMSYNEQFF. The CDR3 coding sequence is TGTGCCAGCAGCTTAGACAGGATGTCCTACAATGAGCAGTTCTTC.

This chain joins TRBV4-3 and TRBJ1-6; 9 nucleotides match TRBD1. CDR3 length: 14 residues. V dropped 4 bases and J dropped 8; count of bases not matched to a gene: 3. The germline V gene encodes CDR1 LGHNA and CDR2 YSLEER. CDR3 nucleotides: TGCGCCAGCAGCCTAACAGGGGGCGATTCACCCCTCCACTTT. Residues: CASSLTGGDSPLHF.

This sequence joins TRBV29-1 and TRBJ2-1, with a weak D call TRBD1 (6 bases). With 6 bases removed from V and 8 bases from J, the gap between germline ends came to 32 bases. CDR1 SQVTM and CDR2 ANQGSEA come from the germline V gene. The CDR3 runs to 18 residues. In DNA form, the CDR3 reads TGCAGCGTCGGAATTCGTGAGGGGGTCTGGACAGACGGATATGAGCAGTTCTTC. This sequence encodes CSVGIREGVWTDGYEQFF.

A few counts support this clone. V gene TRBV28 combines with J gene TRBJ2-1; no clear D. This CDR3 spans 13 amino acids. CDR1 is MDHEN and CDR2 is SYDVKM in the germline V gene. Trimming shortened V by 6 bases and J by 5 bases, and 11 bases separated the two germline ends. The CDR3 bases are TGTGCCAGCAGGGGGTGGCCTAACAATGAGCAGTTCTTC. Amino acids: CASRGWPNNEQFF. The whole variable domain, remainder taken from reference TRBV28 and TRBJ2-1, is DVKVTQSSRYLVKRTGEKVFLECVQDMDHENMFWYRQDPGLGLRLIYFSYDVKMKEKGDIPEGYSVSREKKERFSLILESASTNQTSMYLCASRGWPNNEQFFGPGTRLTVL.

The genes are TRBV19 and TRBJ1-5; D gene uncertain. The V end lost 3 bases, the J end lost 0 bases, and 9 bases lay between the germline ends. Germline V gene sequence: CDR1 LNHDA, CDR2 SQIVND (reference sequence). This CDR3 has 15 residues. Here the CDR3 DNA reads TGTGCCAGTAGTATTATGGGTTATAGCAATCAGCCCCAGCATTTT. It yields the protein CASSIMGYSNQPQHF.

The genes are TRBV28 and TRBJ2-3, with TRBD2 matching 7 bases. The CDR3 sequence is 17 residues long. Trimming took 2 bases from V and 4 from J; bases not matched to a gene: 12. In germline, CDR1 is MDHEN, CDR2 SYDVKM. CDR3 amino acids: CASSLGLGESVADTQYF. The CDR3 DNA sequence: TGTGCCAGCAGTTTAGGACTAGGAGAAAGTGTAGCAGATACGCAGTATTTT.

The chain employs TRBV19 and TRBJ2-6; 7 bases line up with TRBD1. Germline V gene data show CDR1 as LNHDA and CDR2 as SQIVND (reference sequence). Trimming removed 3 bases from V and 0 bases from J; junction bases left unmatched: 5. The CDR3 has 17 residues. The CDR3 loop reads CASSMGTVVSGANVLTF. The CDR3, as DNA: TGTGCCAGTAGTATGGGGACAGTTGTCTCTGGGGCCAACGTCCTGACTTTC. The full variable domain, rest sourced from reference TRBV19 and TRBJ2-6, is DGGITQSPKYLFRKEGQNVTLSCEQNLNHDAMYWYRQDPGQGLRLIYYSQIVNDFQKGDIAEGYSVSREKKESFPLTVTSAQKNPTAFYLCASSMGTVVSGANVLTFGAGSRLTVL.

The chain combines TRBV4-3 with TRBJ1-3; the match to TRBD1 covers 7 bases. CDR1 is LGHNA, CDR2 YSLEER, per germline. The V segment lost 0 bases and the J segment 4 bases; nucleotides outside the gene matches: 6. The CDR3 runs 16 residues. CDR3 DNA: TGCGCCAGCAGCCAAGAGGAGGGGGCGAAGGGAAACACCATATATTTT. It is translated as CASSQEEGAKGNTIYF.

This sequence joins TRBV21-1 and TRBJ1-4. TRBV21-1 corresponds to a pseudogene. This CDR3 region has 16 residues. CDR3 sequence reads: CASSRCGFATNEKLFF. The DNA of the CDR3 is TGTGCCAGCAGCCGATGTGGGTTCGCAACTAATGAAAAACTGTTTTTT.

V and J are TRBV28 and TRBJ1-3, with D perhaps matching TRBD1 (5 bases). Germline CDR1 and CDR2: MDHEN and SYDVKM. V was cut by 1 base and J by 4 bases, with 11 bases left in between. This CDR3 has 15 amino acids. CDR3 sequence reads: CASSLSAGAGNTIYF. The CDR3 region has the DNA TGTGCCAGCAGTTTATCTGCTGGGGCAGGAAACACCATATATTTT.